This is a list of T cell receptor beta chains from one sample in a study of T cells expressing NK-cell markers. TCRdb reworked the 5' RACE reads into one entry per CDR3 protein, no DNA. The sample yields approximately 380,000 distinct CDR3 sequences, of which the top ten take up 4% to 6.5%. The sample was blood T cells: a sorted CD56 or NKG2C T cell subset, CD4+ or CD8+ T cells, or bulk PBMC T cells (not recorded which). Receptors originate from a man aged 18-75 years in good health. The CDR3 runs from the conserved cysteine through the conserved F or W.

j_gene: TRBJ1-5; len: 15; v_gene: TRBV6-1; CDR3aa: CASSEVLTLNQPQHF
j_gene: TRBJ1-1; len: 15; v_gene: TRBV5-1; CDR3aa: CASSLADRENTEAFF
j_gene: TRBJ2-1; len: 15; v_gene: TRBV2; CDR3aa: CASSHRDSRWVEQFF
j_gene: TRBJ1-1; len: 15; v_gene: TRBV4-1; CDR3aa: CASSGGLQLNTEAFF
j_gene: TRBJ2-3; len: 14; v_gene: TRBV5-1; CDR3aa: CASCTSSYTDTQYF
j_gene: TRBJ1-2; len: 15; v_gene: TRBV5-5; CDR3aa: CASSPGHILVGGYTF
j_gene: TRBJ1-2; len: 16; v_gene: TRBV7-9; CDR3aa: CASSPRRTAANYGYTF
j_gene: TRBJ1-5; len: 14; v_gene: TRBV7-9; CDR3aa: CASSRGGLNQPQHF
j_gene: TRBJ2-5; len: 13; v_gene: TRBV12-3/TRBV12-4; CDR3aa: CASSFGVGGTQYF
j_gene: TRBJ2-7; len: 14; v_gene: TRBV11-3; CDR3aa: CASSLGGGASKQYF
j_gene: TRBJ2-6; len: 20; v_gene: TRBV18; CDR3aa: CASSLKPGQGANSGANVLTF
j_gene: TRBJ2-7; len: 15; v_gene: TRBV6-5; CDR3aa: CASSSIWGRTYEQYF
j_gene: TRBJ1-2; len: 13; v_gene: TRBV6-1; CDR3aa: CASARVGSGGYTF
j_gene: TRBJ2-7; len: 17; v_gene: TRBV6-5; CDR3aa: CASSYSNSWTRGYEQYF
j_gene: TRBJ2-5; len: 18; v_gene: TRBV29-1; CDR3aa: CSVDLLPGQGAHQETQYF
j_gene: TRBJ1-2; len: 16; v_gene: TRBV4-2; CDR3aa: CASSQDRRGLNYGYTF
j_gene: TRBJ2-5; len: 12; v_gene: TRBV6-5; CDR3aa: CASSRTAGTQYF
j_gene: TRBJ1-1; len: 16; v_gene: TRBV20-1; CDR3aa: CSANSGTGVVNTEAFF
j_gene: TRBJ2-7; len: 15; v_gene: TRBV20-1; CDR3aa: CSARRRGMGSYEQYF
j_gene: TRBJ2-7; len: 15; v_gene: TRBV2; CDR3aa: CASSGSQAPSYEQYF
j_gene: TRBJ1-6; len: 15; v_gene: TRBV7-2; CDR3aa: CASSSAGGYNSPLHF
j_gene: TRBJ1-1; len: 13; v_gene: TRBV12-3/TRBV12-4; CDR3aa: CASSLTENTEAFF
j_gene: TRBJ1-1; len: 14; v_gene: TRBV7-8; CDR3aa: CASSPLGANTEAFF
j_gene: TRBJ1-1; len: 18; v_gene: TRBV6-5; CDR3aa: CASSYSRDRVSLNTEAFF
j_gene: TRBJ2-2; len: 15; v_gene: TRBV7-9; CDR3aa: CASSLFWGGTGELFF
j_gene: TRBJ2-7; len: 16; v_gene: TRBV20-1; CDR3aa: CSASRLAGGPSYEQYF
j_gene: TRBJ2-7; len: 14; v_gene: TRBV27; CDR3aa: CASSTGPGFREQYF
j_gene: TRBJ2-7; len: 14; v_gene: TRBV18; CDR3aa: CASSQGQGYYEQYF
j_gene: TRBJ2-1; len: 15; v_gene: TRBV28; CDR3aa: CASSPAGLAGDEQFF
j_gene: TRBJ2-1; len: 13; v_gene: TRBV5-1; CDR3aa: CASNGHLFNEQFF
j_gene: TRBJ1-2; len: 15; v_gene: TRBV7-8; CDR3aa: CASSYLDSVNYGYTF
j_gene: TRBJ1-6; len: 14; v_gene: TRBV25-1; CDR3aa: CASSATGSNSPLHF
j_gene: TRBJ2-3; len: 16; v_gene: TRBV12-3/TRBV12-4; CDR3aa: CASSFGAGGRGDTQYF
j_gene: TRBJ2-1; len: 18; v_gene: TRBV5-1; CDR3aa: CASSLSGGGDRYNNEQFF
j_gene: TRBJ2-5; len: 11; v_gene: TRBV5-1; CDR3aa: CASSLRGAQYF
j_gene: TRBJ1-1; len: 19; v_gene: TRBV11-2; CDR3aa: CASSLGRAIGIGGGTEAFF
j_gene: TRBJ2-6; len: 14; v_gene: TRBV29-1; CDR3aa: CSVRQPHGANVLTF
j_gene: TRBJ2-1; len: 16; v_gene: TRBV7-3; CDR3aa: CASSLNGRQGTIEQFF
j_gene: TRBJ2-3; len: 14; v_gene: TRBV5-1; CDR3aa: CASSLVTAEPSQYF
j_gene: TRBJ2-7; len: 15; v_gene: TRBV5-1; CDR3aa: CASTPRGLAGDEQYF
j_gene: TRBJ2-2; len: 17; v_gene: TRBV7-3; CDR3aa: CASSSLRHGSNTGELFF
j_gene: TRBJ2-1; len: 15; v_gene: TRBV5-6; CDR3aa: CASSLLGESRGEQFF
j_gene: TRBJ2-7; len: 13; v_gene: TRBV2; CDR3aa: CASTFAGAYEQYF
j_gene: TRBJ2-1; len: 15; v_gene: TRBV7-6; CDR3aa: CASSFLAGGKNEQFF
j_gene: TRBJ2-1; len: 15; v_gene: TRBV12-3/TRBV12-4; CDR3aa: CASSFSSSTVNEQFF
j_gene: TRBJ2-5; len: 15; v_gene: TRBV3-1; CDR3aa: CASSQGPRLQETQYF
j_gene: TRBJ2-2; len: 16; v_gene: TRBV12-3/TRBV12-4; CDR3aa: CASSYAGGRNTGELFF
j_gene: TRBJ2-3; len: 12; v_gene: TRBV10-3; CDR3aa: CAISTGTDTQYF